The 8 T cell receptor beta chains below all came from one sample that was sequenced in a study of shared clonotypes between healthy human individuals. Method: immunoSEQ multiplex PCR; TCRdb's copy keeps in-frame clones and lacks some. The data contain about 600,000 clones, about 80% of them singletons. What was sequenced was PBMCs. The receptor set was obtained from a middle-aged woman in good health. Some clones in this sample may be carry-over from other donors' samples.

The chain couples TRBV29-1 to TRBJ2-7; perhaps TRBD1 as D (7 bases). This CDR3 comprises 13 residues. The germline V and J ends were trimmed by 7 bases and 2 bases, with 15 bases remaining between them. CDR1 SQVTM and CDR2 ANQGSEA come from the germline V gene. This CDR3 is CSASRGAAYEQYF. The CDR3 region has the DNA TGCAGCGCCTCCAGGGGGGCAGCCTACGAGCAGTACTTC.

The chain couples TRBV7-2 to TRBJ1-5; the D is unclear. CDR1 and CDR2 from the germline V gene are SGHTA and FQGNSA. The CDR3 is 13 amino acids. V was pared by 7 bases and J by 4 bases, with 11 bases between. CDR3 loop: CASTTSVNQPQHF. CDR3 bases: TGTGCCAGCACCACAAGCGTGAATCAGCCCCAGCATTTT.

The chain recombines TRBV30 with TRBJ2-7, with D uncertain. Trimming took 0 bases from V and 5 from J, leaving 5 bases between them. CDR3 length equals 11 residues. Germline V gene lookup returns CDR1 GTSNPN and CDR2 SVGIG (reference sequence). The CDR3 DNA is TGTGCCTGGAGTGTAAGACACGAGCAGTACTTC. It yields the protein CAWSVRHEQYF.

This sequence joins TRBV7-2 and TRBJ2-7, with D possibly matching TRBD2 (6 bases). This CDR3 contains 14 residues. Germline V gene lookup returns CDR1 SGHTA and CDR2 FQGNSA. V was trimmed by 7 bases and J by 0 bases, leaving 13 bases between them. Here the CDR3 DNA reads TGTGCCAGCACCCCCTTGGGGGGCTCCTACGAGCAGTACTTC. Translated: CASTPLGGSYEQYF.

CDR3 sequence: CASSLKGTGARTQYF. The CDR3 DNA is TGTGCCAGCAGCTTGAAGGGTACAGGGGCTCGGACCCAGTACTTC. V is TRBV5-4 and J is TRBJ2-5, with 7 positions matching TRBD1. The CDR3 has 15 residues. After removal of 1 base from V and 7 bases from J, the junction contained 10 bases not matched to a gene. Germline CDR1 reads SGHNT; CDR2 reads YYREEE (reference sequence).

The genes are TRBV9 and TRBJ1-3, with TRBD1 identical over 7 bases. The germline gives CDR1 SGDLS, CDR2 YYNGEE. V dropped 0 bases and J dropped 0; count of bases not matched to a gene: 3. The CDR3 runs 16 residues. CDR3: CASSVATGASGNTIYF. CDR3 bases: TGTGCCAGCAGCGTAGCCACAGGGGCCTCTGGAAACACCATATATTTT.

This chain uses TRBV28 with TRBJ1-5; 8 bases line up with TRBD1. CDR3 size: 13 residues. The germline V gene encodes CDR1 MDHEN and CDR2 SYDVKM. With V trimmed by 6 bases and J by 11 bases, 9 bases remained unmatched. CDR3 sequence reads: CASSSGGEGAQHF. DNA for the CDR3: TGTGCCAGCAGCTCAGGGGGCGAGGGAGCCCAGCATTTT. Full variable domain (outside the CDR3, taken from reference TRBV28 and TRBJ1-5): DVKVTQSSRYLVKRTGEKVFLECVQDMDHENMFWYRQDPGLGLRLIYFSYDVKMKEKGDIPEGYSVSREKKERFSLILESASTNQTSMYLCASSSGGEGAQHFGDGTRLSIL.

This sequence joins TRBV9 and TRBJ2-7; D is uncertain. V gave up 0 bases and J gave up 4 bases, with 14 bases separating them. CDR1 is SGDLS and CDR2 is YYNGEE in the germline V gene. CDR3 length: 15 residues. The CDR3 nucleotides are TGTGCCAGCAGCGTAGACCAGGCCCTACATTACGAGCAGTACTTC. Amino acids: CASSVDQALHYEQYF.